These 3 T cell receptor beta chains were all obtained from the same sample, sequenced in a study of shared clonotypes between healthy human individuals. Profiled with immunoSEQ multiplex PCR; TCRdb holds only in-frame clones, not every one. The sample has 1,100,000 or so clones; about 80% are singletons. Specimen: memory CD4+ T cells from PBMCs. Subset here: CD45RA-negative fraction. The receptors were sampled from a man aged 18-30 years in good health. Some clones in this sample may be carry-over from other donors' samples.

The chain joins TRBV6-4 to TRBJ1-1, with D uncertain. The germline gives CDR1 MRHNA, CDR2 SNTAGT. The length of the CDR3 is 13 residues. V was trimmed by 4 bases and J by 1 base, leaving 7 bases between them. The CDR3 region is CASSATGNTEAFF. As DNA, the CDR3 is TGTGCCAGCAGTGCGACTGGGAACACTGAAGCTTTCTTT.

In DNA form, the CDR3 reads TGTGCCAGCAGTTTGACAGCGGCAGATACGCAGTATTTT. Encoded protein: CASSLTAADTQYF. The chain is built from TRBV28 and TRBJ2-3; D is tentatively TRBD1 or TRBD2 (5 bases each). Trimming took off 3 bases at V and 4 bases at J, with 8 bases between the two ends. The germline CDR1 and CDR2 sequences are MDHEN and SYDVKM. There are 13 residues in the CDR3.

CDR3 sequence reads: CASGDRGARQYF. CDR3 coding DNA: TGCGCCAGCGGGGACAGGGGGGCAAGGCAGTACTTC. V is TRBV4-3 and J is TRBJ2-7; TRBD1 matches 11 bases. The germline gives CDR1 LGHNA, CDR2 YSLEER. Trimming removed 8 bases from V and 9 bases from J; junction bases left unmatched: 6. The CDR3 sequence is 12 residues long.